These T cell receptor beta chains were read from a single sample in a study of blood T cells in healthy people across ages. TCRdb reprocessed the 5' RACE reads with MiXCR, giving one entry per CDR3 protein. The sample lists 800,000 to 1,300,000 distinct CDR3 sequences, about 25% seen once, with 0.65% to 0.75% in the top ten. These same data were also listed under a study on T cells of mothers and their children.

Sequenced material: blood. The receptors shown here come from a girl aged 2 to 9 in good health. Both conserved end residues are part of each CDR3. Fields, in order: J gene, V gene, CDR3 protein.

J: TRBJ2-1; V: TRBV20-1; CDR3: CSASLAGLYNEQFF
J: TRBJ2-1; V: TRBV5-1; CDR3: CASSISPGQGAEEQFF
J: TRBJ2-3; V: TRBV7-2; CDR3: CASSPSTDTDTQYF
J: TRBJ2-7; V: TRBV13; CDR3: CASSQGTGTSYEQYF
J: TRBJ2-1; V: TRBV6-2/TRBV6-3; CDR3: CASSQQAPGEQFF
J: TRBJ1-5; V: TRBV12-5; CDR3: CASGLASTRGLIGGNQPQHF
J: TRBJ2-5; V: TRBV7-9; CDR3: CASSTRQVRRETQYF
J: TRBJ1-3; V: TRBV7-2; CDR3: CASSPNYRGAGNTIYF
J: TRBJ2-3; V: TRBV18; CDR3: CASSRNRGRIPDTQYF
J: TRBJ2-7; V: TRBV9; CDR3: CASSVAPDRGAYEQYF
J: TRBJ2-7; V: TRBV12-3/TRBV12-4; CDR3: CASSTDYTYEQYF
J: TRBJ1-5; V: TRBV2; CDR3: CASRPTDGNQPQHF
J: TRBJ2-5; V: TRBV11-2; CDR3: CASSWAPSAETQHF
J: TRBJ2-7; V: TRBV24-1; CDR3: CATSDRGSYEQYF
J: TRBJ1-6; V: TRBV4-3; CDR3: CASRQEESWITPLHF
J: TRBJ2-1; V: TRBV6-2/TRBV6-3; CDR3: CASIKDRGRNEQFF
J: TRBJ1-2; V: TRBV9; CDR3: CASSVESRHVGGYTF
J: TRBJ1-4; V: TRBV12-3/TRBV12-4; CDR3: CASSLAGAGTGDEKLFF
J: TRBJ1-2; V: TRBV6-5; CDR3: CASSRTANYGYTF
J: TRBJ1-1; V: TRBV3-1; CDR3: CASSQGGGVTEAFF
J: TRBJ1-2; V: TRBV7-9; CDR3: CASSLVVSRSSVGYTF
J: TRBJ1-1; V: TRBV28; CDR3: CASSSWDSTTEAFF
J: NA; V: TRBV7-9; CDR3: CASSLLMEQFF
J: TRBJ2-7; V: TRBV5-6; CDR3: CASSLARRQPHEQYF
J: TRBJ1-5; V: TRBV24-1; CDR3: CATSAAGVKIGPQHF
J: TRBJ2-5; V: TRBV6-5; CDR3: CASSYSTGGETQYF
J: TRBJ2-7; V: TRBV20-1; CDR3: CSASLQQGKYEQYF
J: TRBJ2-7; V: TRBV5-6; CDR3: CASSLALGLNEQYF
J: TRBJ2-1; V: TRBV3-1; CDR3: CASSQDQIGGDEQFF
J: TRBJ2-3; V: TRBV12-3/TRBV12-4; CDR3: CASSLQVLAGANTDTQYF
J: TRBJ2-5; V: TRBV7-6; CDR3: CASSLNQGLQETQYF
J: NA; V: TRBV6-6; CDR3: CASSHIRLAGGETQYF
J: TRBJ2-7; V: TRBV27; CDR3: CATLSTSYEQYF
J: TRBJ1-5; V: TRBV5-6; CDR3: CASSLYQGSNQPQHF
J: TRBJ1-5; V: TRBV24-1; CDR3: CATAGGGHSNQPQHF
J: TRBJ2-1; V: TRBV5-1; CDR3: CASSPPGLAGVPYNEQFF
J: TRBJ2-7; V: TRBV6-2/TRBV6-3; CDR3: CASILRAQGFYEQYF
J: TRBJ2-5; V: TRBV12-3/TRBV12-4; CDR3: CASSDAEEQYF
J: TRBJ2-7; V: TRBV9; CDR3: CPSSVGTSGNEQYF
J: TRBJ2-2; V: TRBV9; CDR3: CASSVGSGTSPANTGELFF
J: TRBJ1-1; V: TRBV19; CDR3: CASSIFDTGASRDTEAFF
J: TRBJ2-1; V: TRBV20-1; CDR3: CSARDGQVYGSYNEQFF
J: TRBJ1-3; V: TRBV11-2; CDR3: CASTLSGNTIYF
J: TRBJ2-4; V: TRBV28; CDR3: CASSDRTGGNIQYF
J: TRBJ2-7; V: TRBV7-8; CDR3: CASSLGPGKAYEQYF
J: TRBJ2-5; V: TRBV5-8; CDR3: CASSLAHRALWAQYF
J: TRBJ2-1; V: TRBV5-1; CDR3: CASSFVTGPYNEQFF
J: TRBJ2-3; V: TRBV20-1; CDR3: CSARRMTDTQYF
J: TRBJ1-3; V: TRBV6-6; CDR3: CASSGQRSGNTIYF
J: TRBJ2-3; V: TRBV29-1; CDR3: CSVLTSGKDTQYF
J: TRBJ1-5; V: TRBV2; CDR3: CASSLQGTSNQPQHF
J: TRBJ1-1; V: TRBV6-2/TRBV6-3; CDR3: CASSYEVRDRNTEAFF
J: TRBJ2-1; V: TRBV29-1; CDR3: CSDAGTGFNEQFF
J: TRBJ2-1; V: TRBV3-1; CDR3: CASSHPGLGGGYEQFF